This T cell receptor beta chain emerged from a study of shared clonotypes between healthy human individuals. Replicate sorted-subset PCRs were loaded with around 220 ng DNA, roughly 33,000 T cell genomes. TCRdb's copy holds only in-frame clones and misses some; the assay was immunoSEQ multiplex PCR. The sample lists about 600,000 clones, around 97% occurring once. This CDR3 has 14 amino acids. V was cut by 3 bases and J by 4 bases, with 13 bases left in between. CDR1 LNHDA and CDR2 SQIVND come from the germline V gene (reference sequence). Sequencing input: naive CD4+ T cells sorted from blood. Noted subset: CD45RA+ positively selected. The chain combines TRBV19 with TRBJ2-7, with D perhaps assigned TRBD1 or TRBD2 (5 bases each). The sequence came from a woman aged 25 to 39 in good health. The CDR3 bases are TGTGCCAGTAGTATGAGGGGTCGAGGGTACGAGCAGTACTTC. It translates to CASSMRGRGYEQYF.